This TCR beta chain was obtained from a study of blood T cell repertoires in COVID-19. For the study at large: In each case, the material was cDNA or gDNA derived from T cells, B-cell-depleted T cells, or PBMCs.

Original data processing: Amplification from reference gene primers served as the basis for estimated nucleated cell counts. Clones were sequenced by immunoSEQ multiplex PCR, and TCRdb holds only the in-frame ones, with some missing. For V, J and clone size, that table is used; D and trimming come from the DNA. The table has 150,000 to 200,000 clones, roughly 90% seen once. The V gene's germline CDR1 is MNHEY and CDR2 SVGAGI. V gave up 8 bases and J gave up 2 bases, with 6 bases separating them. This CDR3 comprises 11 residues. Source material: peripheral blood. The TCR was taken from a woman in her forties or fifties with acute or convalescent COVID-19. The V call is TRBV6-5, the J call TRBJ1-1; D call uncertain. The CDR3 bases are TGTGCCAGCGCGGGCAACACTGAAGCTTTCTTT. Protein sequence: CASAGNTEAFF.